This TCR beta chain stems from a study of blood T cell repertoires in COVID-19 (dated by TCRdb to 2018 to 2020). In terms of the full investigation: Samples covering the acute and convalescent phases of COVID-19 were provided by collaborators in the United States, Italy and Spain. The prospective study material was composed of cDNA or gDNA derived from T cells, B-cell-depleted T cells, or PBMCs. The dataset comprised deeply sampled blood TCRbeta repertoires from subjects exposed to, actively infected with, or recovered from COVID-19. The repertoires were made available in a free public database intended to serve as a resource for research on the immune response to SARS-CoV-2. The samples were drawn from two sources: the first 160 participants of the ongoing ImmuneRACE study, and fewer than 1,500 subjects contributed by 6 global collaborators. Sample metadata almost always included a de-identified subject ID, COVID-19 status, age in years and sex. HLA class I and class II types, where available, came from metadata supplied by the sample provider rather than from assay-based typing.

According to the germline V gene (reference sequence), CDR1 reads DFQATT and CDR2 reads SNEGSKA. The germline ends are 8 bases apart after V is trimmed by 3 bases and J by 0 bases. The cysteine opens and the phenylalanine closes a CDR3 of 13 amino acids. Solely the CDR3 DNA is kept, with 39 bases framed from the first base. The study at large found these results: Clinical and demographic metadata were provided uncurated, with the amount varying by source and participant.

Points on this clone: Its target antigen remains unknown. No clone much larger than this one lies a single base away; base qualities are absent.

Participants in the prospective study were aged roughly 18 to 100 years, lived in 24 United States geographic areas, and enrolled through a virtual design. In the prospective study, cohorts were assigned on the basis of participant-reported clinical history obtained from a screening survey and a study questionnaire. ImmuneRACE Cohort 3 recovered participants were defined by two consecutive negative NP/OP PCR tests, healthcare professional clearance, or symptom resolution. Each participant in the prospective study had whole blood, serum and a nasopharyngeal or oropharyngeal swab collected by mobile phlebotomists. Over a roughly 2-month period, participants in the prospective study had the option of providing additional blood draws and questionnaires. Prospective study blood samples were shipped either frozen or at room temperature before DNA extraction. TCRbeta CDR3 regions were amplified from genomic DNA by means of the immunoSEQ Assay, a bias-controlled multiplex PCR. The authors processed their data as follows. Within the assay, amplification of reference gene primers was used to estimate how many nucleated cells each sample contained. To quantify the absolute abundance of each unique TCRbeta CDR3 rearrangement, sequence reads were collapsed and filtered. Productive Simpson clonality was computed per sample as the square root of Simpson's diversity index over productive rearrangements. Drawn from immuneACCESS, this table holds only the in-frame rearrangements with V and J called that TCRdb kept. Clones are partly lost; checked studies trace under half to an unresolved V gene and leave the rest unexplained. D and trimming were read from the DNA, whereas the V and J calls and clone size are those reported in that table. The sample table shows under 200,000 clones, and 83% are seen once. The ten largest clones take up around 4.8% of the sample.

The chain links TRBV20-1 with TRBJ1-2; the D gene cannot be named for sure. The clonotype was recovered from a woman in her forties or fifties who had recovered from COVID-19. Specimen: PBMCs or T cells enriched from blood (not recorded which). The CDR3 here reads CSASLTSNYGYTF. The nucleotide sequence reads TGCAGTGCTAGTCTGACTTCTAACTATGGCTACACCTTC.